Described below is a single T cell receptor beta chain sequence and its context. This sample was taken from a study of blood T cell repertoires in COVID-19. As handled by the study authors: Nucleated cell counts were estimated from reference gene primer amplification. Sequencing used immunoSEQ multiplex PCR; TCRdb keeps in-frame clones, though not all of them. D and trimming were read from the DNA, whereas the V and J calls and clone size are those reported in that table. Altogether some 180,000 clones are present, 65% to 80% being singletons, with the ten largest covering roughly 14%. Trimming left V 3 bases short and J 2 bases short, with 11 bases between. Germline V gene sequence: CDR1 SGHKS, CDR2 YYEKEE (reference sequence). The CDR3 has 14 residues.

The chain links TRBV5-5 to TRBJ1-1; no firm D call. The sample comprised peripheral blood. The receptor was isolated from a man aged 50 or older who had recovered from COVID-19. This CDR3 reads CASSSQEANTEAFF. CDR3 in DNA: TGTGCCAGCAGCTCCCAGGAGGCAAACACTGAAGCTTTCTTT.